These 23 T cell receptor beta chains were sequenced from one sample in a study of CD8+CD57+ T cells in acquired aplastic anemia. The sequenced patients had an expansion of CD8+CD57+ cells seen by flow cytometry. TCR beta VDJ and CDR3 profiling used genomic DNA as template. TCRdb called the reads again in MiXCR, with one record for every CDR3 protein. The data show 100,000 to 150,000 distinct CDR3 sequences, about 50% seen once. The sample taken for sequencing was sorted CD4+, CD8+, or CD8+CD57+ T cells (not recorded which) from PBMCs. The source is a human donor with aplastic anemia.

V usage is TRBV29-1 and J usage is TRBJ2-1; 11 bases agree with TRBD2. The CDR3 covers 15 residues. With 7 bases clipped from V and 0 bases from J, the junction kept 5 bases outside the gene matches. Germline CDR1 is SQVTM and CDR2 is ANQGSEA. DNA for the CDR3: TGCAGCGCTAGCGGGGGGCAGAGCTCCTACAATGAGCAGTTCTTC. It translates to CSASGGQSSYNEQFF.

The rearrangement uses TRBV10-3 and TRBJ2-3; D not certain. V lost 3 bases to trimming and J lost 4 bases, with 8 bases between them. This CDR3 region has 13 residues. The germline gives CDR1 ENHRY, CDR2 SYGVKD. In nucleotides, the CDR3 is TGTGCCATCAGTGACCGGGTGGCAGATACGCAGTATTTT. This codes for CAISDRVADTQYF.

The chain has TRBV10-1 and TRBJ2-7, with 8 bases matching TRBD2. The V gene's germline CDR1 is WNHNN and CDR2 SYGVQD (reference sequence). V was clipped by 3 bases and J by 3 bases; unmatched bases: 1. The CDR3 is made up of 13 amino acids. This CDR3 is CASSEGTSYEQYF. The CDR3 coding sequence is TGCGCCAGCAGTGAAGGGACTAGCTACGAGCAGTACTTC.

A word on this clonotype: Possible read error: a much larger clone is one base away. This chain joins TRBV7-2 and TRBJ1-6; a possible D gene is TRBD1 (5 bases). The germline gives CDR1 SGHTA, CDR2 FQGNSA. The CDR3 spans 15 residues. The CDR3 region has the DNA TGTGCCAGCAGCTCGGGGGGATGGGGGAATTCACCCCCCCACTTT. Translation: CASSSGGWGNSPPHF.

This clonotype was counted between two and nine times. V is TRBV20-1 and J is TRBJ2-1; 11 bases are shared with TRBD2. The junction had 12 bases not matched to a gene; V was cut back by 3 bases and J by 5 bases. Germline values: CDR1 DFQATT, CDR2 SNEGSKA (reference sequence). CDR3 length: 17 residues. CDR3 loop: CSARVFGLAGGNNEQFF. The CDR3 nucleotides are TGCAGTGCTAGGGTCTTCGGCCTAGCGGGGGGCAACAATGAGCAGTTCTTC.

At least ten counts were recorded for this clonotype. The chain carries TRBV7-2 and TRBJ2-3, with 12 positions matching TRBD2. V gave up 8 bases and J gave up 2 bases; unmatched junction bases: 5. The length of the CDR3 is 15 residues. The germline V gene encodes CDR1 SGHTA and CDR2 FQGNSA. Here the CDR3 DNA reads TGTGCCAGCGGCCTAGCGGGGGGGACCACAGATACGCAGTATTTT. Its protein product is CASGLAGGTTDTQYF.

The CDR3 here is CATSDPTSEAGYGYTF. The CDR3 DNA follows: TGTGCCACCAGTGACCCTACGTCTGAGGCGGGATATGGCTACACCTTC. This chain joins TRBV24-1 and TRBJ1-2; D not certain. The CDR3 is 16 residues long. The germline V gene has CDR1 KGHDR and CDR2 SFDVKD. V dropped 4 bases and J dropped 5 bases, with 19 bases sitting between them.

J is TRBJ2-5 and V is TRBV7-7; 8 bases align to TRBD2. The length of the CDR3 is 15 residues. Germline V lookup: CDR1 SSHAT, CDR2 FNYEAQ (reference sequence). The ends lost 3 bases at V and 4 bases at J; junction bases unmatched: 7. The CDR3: CASSLGGGLAETQYF. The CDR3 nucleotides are TGTGCCAGCAGCTTGGGCGGGGGGTTAGCAGAGACCCAGTACTTC.

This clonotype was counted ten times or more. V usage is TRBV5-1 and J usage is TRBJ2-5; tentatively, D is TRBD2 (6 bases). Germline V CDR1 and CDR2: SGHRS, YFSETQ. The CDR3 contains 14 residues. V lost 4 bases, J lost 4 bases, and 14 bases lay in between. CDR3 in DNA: TGCGCCAGCAGCCTAGGGACTCTGGGAGAGACCCAGTACTTC. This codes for CASSLGTLGETQYF.

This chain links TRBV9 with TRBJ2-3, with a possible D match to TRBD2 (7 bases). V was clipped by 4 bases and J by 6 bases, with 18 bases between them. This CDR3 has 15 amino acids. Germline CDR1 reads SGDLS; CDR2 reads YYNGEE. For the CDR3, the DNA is TGTGCCAGCAGCCCCCACGGGGGGCCTGGGGATACGCAGTATTTT. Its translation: CASSPHGGPGDTQYF.

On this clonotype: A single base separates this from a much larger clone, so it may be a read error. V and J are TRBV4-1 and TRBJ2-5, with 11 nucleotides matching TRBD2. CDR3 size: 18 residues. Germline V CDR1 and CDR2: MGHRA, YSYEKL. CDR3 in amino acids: CASSQLTSGGITQETQCF. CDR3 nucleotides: TGCGCCAGCAGCCAGCTAACTAGCGGGGGAATCACACAAGAGACCCAGTGCTTC.

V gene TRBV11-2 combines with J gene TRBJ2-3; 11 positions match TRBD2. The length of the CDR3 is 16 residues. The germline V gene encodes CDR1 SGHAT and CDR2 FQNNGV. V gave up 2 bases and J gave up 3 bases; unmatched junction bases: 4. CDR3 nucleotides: TGTGCCAGCAGCTTAAGACTAGCGGGGATAACAGATACGCAGTATTTT. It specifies CASSLRLAGITDTQYF.

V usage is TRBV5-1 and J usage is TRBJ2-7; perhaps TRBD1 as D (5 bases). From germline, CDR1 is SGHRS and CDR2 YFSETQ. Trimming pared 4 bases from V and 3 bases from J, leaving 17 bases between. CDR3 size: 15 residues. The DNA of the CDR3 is TGCGCCAGCAGCCGAAGCTGGGGCGCGAGCTACGAGCAGTACTTC. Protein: CASSRSWGASYEQYF.

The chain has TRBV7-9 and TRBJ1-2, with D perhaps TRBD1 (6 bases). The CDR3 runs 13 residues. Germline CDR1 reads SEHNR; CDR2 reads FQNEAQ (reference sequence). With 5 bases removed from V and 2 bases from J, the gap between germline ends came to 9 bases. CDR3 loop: CASSITGNYGYTF. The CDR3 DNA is TGTGCCAGCAGCATAACAGGGAACTATGGCTACACCTTC.

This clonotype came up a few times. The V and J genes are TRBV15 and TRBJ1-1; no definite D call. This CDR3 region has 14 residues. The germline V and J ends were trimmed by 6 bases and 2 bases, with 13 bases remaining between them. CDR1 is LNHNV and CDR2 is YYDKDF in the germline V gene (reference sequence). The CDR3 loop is CATSPVGFNTEAFF. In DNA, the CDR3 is TGTGCCACCAGTCCGGTCGGATTCAACACTGAAGCTTTCTTT.

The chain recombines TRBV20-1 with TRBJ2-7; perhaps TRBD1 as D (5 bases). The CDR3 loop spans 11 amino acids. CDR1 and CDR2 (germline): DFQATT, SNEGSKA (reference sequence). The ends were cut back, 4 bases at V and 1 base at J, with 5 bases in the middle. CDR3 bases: TGCAGTGCTACAGGGTCCTACGAGCAGTACTTC. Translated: CSATGSYEQYF.

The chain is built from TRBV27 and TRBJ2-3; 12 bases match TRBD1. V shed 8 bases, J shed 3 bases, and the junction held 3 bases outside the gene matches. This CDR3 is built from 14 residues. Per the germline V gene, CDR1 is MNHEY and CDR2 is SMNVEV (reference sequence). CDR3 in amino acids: CASGDRGQTDTQYF. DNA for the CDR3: TGTGCCAGCGGGGACAGGGGGCAGACAGATACGCAGTATTTT.

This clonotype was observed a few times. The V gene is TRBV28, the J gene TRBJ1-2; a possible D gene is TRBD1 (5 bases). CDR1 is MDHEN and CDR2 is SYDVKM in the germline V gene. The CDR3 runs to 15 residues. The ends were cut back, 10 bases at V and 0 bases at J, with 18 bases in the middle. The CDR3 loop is CAIETEELANYGYTF. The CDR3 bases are TGTGCCATCGAGACAGAGGAATTAGCTAACTATGGCTACACCTTC.

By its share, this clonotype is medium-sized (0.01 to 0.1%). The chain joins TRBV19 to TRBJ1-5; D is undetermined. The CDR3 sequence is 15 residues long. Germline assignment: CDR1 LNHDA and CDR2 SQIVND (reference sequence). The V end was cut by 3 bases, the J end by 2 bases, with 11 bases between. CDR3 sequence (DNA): TGTGCCAGTAGTATGACCGGGAACGGCAATCAGCCCCAGCATTTT. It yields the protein CASSMTGNGNQPQHF.

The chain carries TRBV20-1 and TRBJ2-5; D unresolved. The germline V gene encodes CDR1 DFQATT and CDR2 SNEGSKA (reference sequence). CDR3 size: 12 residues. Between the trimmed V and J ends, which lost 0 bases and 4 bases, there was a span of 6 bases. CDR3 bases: TGCAGTGCTAGAGATCTTGGAGAGACCCAGTACTTC. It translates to CSARDLGETQYF.

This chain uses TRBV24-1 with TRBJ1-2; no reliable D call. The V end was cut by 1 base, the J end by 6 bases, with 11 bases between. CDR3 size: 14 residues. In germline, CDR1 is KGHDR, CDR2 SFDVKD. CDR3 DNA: TGTGCCACCAGTGATTTCTCGGGGATCCATGGCTACACCTTC. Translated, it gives CATSDFSGIHGYTF.

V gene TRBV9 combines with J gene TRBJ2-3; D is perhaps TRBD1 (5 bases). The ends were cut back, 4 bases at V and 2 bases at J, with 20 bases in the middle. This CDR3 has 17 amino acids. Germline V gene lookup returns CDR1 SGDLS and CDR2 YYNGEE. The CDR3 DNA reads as TGTGCCAGCAGCAAACAAGGGGCCCTCCCATCCACAGATACGCAGTATTTT. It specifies CASSKQGALPSTDTQYF.

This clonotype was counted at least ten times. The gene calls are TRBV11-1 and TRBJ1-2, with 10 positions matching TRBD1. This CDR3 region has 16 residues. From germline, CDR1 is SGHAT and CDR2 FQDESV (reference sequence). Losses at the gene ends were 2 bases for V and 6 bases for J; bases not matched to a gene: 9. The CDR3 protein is CASSLKVSGQGNGYTF. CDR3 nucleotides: TGTGCCAGCAGCTTAAAAGTGTCGGGACAGGGGAATGGCTACACCTTC. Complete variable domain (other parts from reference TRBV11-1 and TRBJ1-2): EAEVAQSPRYKITEKSQAVAFWCDPISGHATLYWYRQILGQGPELLVQFQDESVVDDSQLPKDRFSAERLKGVDSTLKIQPAELGDSAMYLCASSLKVSGQGNGYTFGSGTRLTVV.